The 19 T cell receptor beta chains listed next were all sequenced from one sample in a study of blood T cells in healthy people across ages (dated by TCRdb to 2015 to 2017). Library preparation employed 5' RACE. A second PCR of 7 to 11 cycles was run with a J-beta primer mix and a sample-barcoded 5' primer. TCRdb reran the public reads through fastp at Q25 and MiXCR, keeping productive beta chains. Entries that share a CDR3 protein sequence are merged under the most common genes and DNA. Recorded for this sample are approximately 1,700,000 distinct CDR3 sequences; about 39% of them occurred a single time. 23% of the sample lies in the top ten. The sequencing sample was made of blood. The receptors derive from a human donor in good health.

The chain links TRBV7-2 to TRBJ2-7, with TRBD1 as a possible D gene (6 bases). The CDR3 covers 15 residues. Per germline, CDR1 SGHTA and CDR2 FQGNSA. The V and J ends lost 3 bases and 4 bases respectively, with 16 bases between them. CDR3 nucleotide sequence: TGTGCCAGCAGCTTGGGGGCGCGGTCCCTTTACGAGCAGTACTTC. Its translation is CASSLGARSLYEQYF.

This clonotype showed up just a few times. V usage is TRBV11-2 and J usage is TRBJ2-1, with 11 bases matching TRBD1. CDR3 length: 14 amino acids. Germline-derived CDR1 and CDR2 are SGHAT and FQNNGV. J lost 8 bases, V lost 4 bases, and 4 bases had no gene match. CDR3 in amino acids: CASSWTGGMDEQFF. CDR3 nucleotides: TGTGCCAGCAGCTGGACAGGGGGCATGGATGAGCAGTTCTTC.

The V call is TRBV6-2 or TRBV6-3, the J call TRBJ2-7; D is uncertain. Germline loops: CDR1 MNHEY, CDR2 SVGEGT. V lost 5 bases, J lost 7 bases, and 12 bases lay in between. This CDR3 spans 12 amino acids. CDR3 protein: CASSQSPMEQYF. CDR3 nucleotides: TGTGCCAGCAGTCAGAGTCCTATGGAGCAGTACTTC.

The V call is TRBV4-3, the J call TRBJ1-2; TRBD1 matches at 9 bases. CDR1 and CDR2 from the germline V gene are LGHNA and YSLEER. Unmatched junction bases numbered 11, after V lost 1 base and J lost 8 bases. The CDR3 runs to 16 residues. The chain's CDR3 is CASSQVAQQGAGGYTF. DNA of the CDR3: TGCGCCAGCAGCCAAGTAGCCCAACAGGGGGCGGGGGGCTACACCTTC.

This chain uses TRBV6-1 with TRBJ2-5; D gene uncertain. The CDR3 runs 12 residues. Germline assignment: CDR1 MNHNS and CDR2 SASEGT. V was shortened by 2 bases and J by 4 bases, with 5 bases between the two germline ends. Here the CDR3 reads CASSENRETQYF. DNA of the CDR3: TGTGCCAGCAGTGAAAATCGAGAGACCCAGTACTTC.

J is TRBJ1-1 and V is TRBV20-1, with TRBD1 identical over 7 bases. Per germline, CDR1 DFQATT and CDR2 SNEGSKA (reference sequence). There are 16 residues in the CDR3. V trimming: 1 base; J trimming: 1 base; junction bases outside the gene matches: 9. The CDR3 DNA reads as TGCAGTGCTAGAGTCGGGGGTAGGGACAGGAACACTGAAGCTTTCTTT. The encoded protein is CSARVGGRDRNTEAFF.

The chain employs TRBV20-1 and TRBJ1-4; 10 bases map to TRBD1. Trimming removed 5 bases from V and 8 bases from J; junction bases left unmatched: 2. CDR1 is DFQATT and CDR2 is SNEGSKA in the germline V gene (reference sequence). There are 12 residues in the CDR3. The CDR3 region is CSASTGGEKLFF. CDR3 nucleotide sequence: TGCAGTGCTTCGACAGGGGGCGAAAAACTGTTTTTT.

The sample holds many counts of this clonotype. The chain is built from TRBV6-5 and TRBJ2-7; D not resolved. This CDR3 contains 14 residues. Germline CDR1 and CDR2: MNHEY and SVGAGI. V was shortened by 0 bases and J by 0 bases, with 6 bases between the two germline ends. The CDR3 DNA reads TGTGCCAGCAGTTACTCGCAGAGCTCCTACGAGCAGTACTTC. It yields the protein CASSYSQSSYEQYF.

In this sample, this clonotype turned up a few times. The chain carries TRBV28 and TRBJ2-1, with 10 bases aligning to TRBD1. This CDR3 has 15 residues. V trimming: 6 bases; J trimming: 5 bases; junction bases outside the gene matches: 7. Germline V gives CDR1 MDHEN, CDR2 SYDVKM. The CDR3 DNA reads TGTGCCAGCAGCCCGTCCGGGACAGGGGACAATGAGCAGTTCTTC. Translating it yields CASSPSGTGDNEQFF.

CDR3 amino acids: CASSVGTGAKNIQYF. The CDR3 DNA follows: TGCGCCAGCAGCGTGGGGACAGGGGCCAAAAACATTCAGTACTTC. This chain links TRBV5-1 with TRBJ2-4; 9 bases line up with TRBD1. The V segment lost 4 bases and the J segment 1 base; nucleotides outside the gene matches: 3. Germline CDR1 SGHRS, CDR2 YFSETQ. This CDR3 region has 15 residues.

The chain joins TRBV6-2 or TRBV6-3 to TRBJ1-4, with D uncertain. V was shortened by 5 bases and J by 4 bases, with 14 bases between the two germline ends. CDR1 is MNHEY, CDR2 SVGEGT, per germline. The CDR3 spans 15 residues. The CDR3 nucleotides read TGTGCCAGCAGTCCCCCGCGCGGGCTTAATGAAAAACTGTTTTTT. It translates to CASSPPRGLNEKLFF.

The chain recombines TRBV2 with TRBJ1-1; tentative D call: TRBD1 (5 bases). Germline V gene data show CDR1 as SNHLY and CDR2 as FYNNEI. The CDR3 has 14 amino acids. Trimming removed 7 bases at V and 5 bases at J, with 17 bases between. The CDR3 here is CASTYWGGNTEAFF. The CDR3 coding sequence is TGTGCCAGCACCTACTGGGGGGGGAATACTGAAGCTTTCTTT. Looking up the rest from reference TRBV2 and TRBJ1-1 gives the full variable domain: EPEVTQTPSHQVTQMGQEVILRCVPISNHLYFYWYRQILGQKVEFLVSFYNNEISEKSEIFDDQFSVERPDGSNFTLKIRSTKLEDSAMYFCASTYWGGNTEAFFGQGTRLTVV.

V gene TRBV5-1 combines with J gene TRBJ1-1, with 9 bases fitting TRBD1. With 3 bases clipped from V and 5 bases from J, the junction kept 5 bases outside the gene matches. Germline assignment: CDR1 SGHRS and CDR2 YFSETQ. CDR3 length: 14 amino acids. In nucleotides, the CDR3 is TGCGCCAGCAGCTCGGGACAGGGAAGAACTGAAGCTTTCTTT. It is translated as CASSSGQGRTEAFF.

Notes on this clonotype: Germline is not matched at one junction end, which may reflect a read error. V and J are TRBV6-5 and TRBJ2-1, with TRBD1 matching over 7 bases. Germline V CDR1 and CDR2: MNHEY, SVGAGI. This CDR3 has 12 amino acids. The CDR3 here is CAGRGMRNEQFF. The CDR3, as DNA: TGTGCCGGCAGGGGGATGAGGAATGAGCAGTTCTTC.

The chain is built from TRBV29-1 and TRBJ2-1; TRBD2 matches at 10 bases. This CDR3 has 14 amino acids. The junction had 6 bases not matched to a gene; V was cut back by 7 bases and J by 3 bases. Germline V gives CDR1 SQVTM, CDR2 ANQGSEA. CDR3 in amino acids: CSAVAGGHYNEQFF. For the CDR3, the DNA is TGCAGCGCCGTAGCGGGGGGCCACTACAATGAGCAGTTCTTC.

This clonotype appeared many times. This rearrangement joins TRBV12-3 or TRBV12-4 to TRBJ2-7; TRBD1 matches at 7 bases. This CDR3 has 15 residues. V dropped 3 bases and J dropped 2; count of bases not matched to a gene: 7. CDR3 sequence reads: CASSFRTGSTYEQYF. CDR3 coding DNA: TGTGCCAGCAGTTTTCGGACAGGTTCTACCTACGAGCAGTACTTC.

V gene TRBV9 combines with J gene TRBJ2-4; the D gene is possibly TRBD1 (6 bases). The DNA end lines up better with TRBJ2-7; the J call may be wrong. The CDR3 totals 14 residues. CDR1 is SGDLS and CDR2 is YYNGEE in the germline V gene. For the CDR3, the DNA is TGTGCCAGCAGCGTAGGCAGGGGCGATCACGAGCAGTACTTC. Translating it yields CASSVGRGDHEQYF.

V gene TRBV4-3 combines with J gene TRBJ2-3; perhaps TRBD2 as D (6 bases). The CDR3 totals 15 residues. Trimming took off 2 bases at V and 7 bases at J, with 16 bases between the two ends. The germline V gene has CDR1 LGHNA and CDR2 YSLEER. CDR3 nucleotide sequence: TGCGCCAGCAGCCAATGGCGGGGCGGTGTTAATACGCAGTATTTT. It yields the protein CASSQWRGGVNTQYF.

V usage is TRBV29-1 and J usage is TRBJ1-1, with a tentative D call TRBD1 (6 bases). Trimming pared 8 bases from V and 9 bases from J, leaving 13 bases between. Germline V lookup: CDR1 SQVTM, CDR2 ANQGSEA. This CDR3 region has 10 residues. CDR3 protein: CSSGVGKAFF. Here the CDR3 DNA reads TGCAGCTCAGGGGTGGGGAAAGCTTTCTTT.